This T cell receptor (beta chain) is drawn from a study of regulatory T cells in long-lasting Graves disease. As for time point: newly diagnosed GD, antithyroid drugs for less than 3 months. The TCR library was made from RNA extracted from PBMCs. Through Arm-PCR of CDR3 regions and iRepertoire HTBI primers, TCR beta libraries were built. TCRdb itself ran the multiplex PCR reads through MiXCR, one entry per CDR3 protein. The sample records roughly 350,000 distinct CDR3 sequences, 16% being singletons. The length of the CDR3 is 15 residues. The V gene's germline CDR1 is SGHDT and CDR2 YYEEEE. V lost 4 bases and J 6 bases, leaving 20 bases between the germline ends. This clonotype occurred many times. The data also belong to a second study, concerning T cells in Graves' hyperthyroidism and ophthalmopathy.

The source material was peripheral blood mononuclear cells (PBMCs), sampled at new diagnosis, from a patient treated with antithyroid drugs. This TCR was recovered from a middle-aged man with Graves disease. This chain connects TRBV5-6 to TRBJ2-7; a weak D match, TRBD1 (5 bases). The DNA of the CDR3 is TGTGCCAGCAGCCTGACAGAGCCCGGGTCCATCGAGCAGTACTTC. It translates to CASSLTEPGSIEQYF.